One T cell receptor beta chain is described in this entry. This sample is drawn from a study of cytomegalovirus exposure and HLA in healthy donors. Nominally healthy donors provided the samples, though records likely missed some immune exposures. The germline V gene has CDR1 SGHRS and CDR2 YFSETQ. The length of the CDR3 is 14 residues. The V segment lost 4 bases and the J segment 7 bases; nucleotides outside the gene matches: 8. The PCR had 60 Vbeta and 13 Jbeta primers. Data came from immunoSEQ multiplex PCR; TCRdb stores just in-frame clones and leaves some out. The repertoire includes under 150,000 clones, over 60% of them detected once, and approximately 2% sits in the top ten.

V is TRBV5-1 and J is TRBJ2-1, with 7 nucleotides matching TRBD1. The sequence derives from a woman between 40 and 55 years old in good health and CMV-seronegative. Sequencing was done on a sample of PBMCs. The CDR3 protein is CASSPTGPVNEQFF. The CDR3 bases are TGCGCCAGCAGCCCGACAGGGCCCGTTAATGAGCAGTTCTTC.